This entry is about one T cell receptor (beta chain). Clones were sequenced by immunoSEQ multiplex PCR, and TCRdb holds only the in-frame ones, with some missing. Altogether some 530,000 clones are present, 80% to 90% being singletons, with the ten largest covering 3% to 4%. This CDR3 has 16 residues. Trimming at V came to 5 bases and at J to 7 bases, leaving 15 bases not matched to a gene. The germline CDR1 and CDR2 sequences are LNHDA and SQIVND (reference sequence). This sample is part of a study of blood T cell repertoires in COVID-19. Sequenced input: peripheral blood. This chain joins TRBV19 and TRBJ2-7, with TRBD1 identical over 9 bases. The sequence was obtained from a human donor in a cohort sampled during active COVID-19. CDR3 in amino acids: CASSPSLSQGAEEQYF. Here the CDR3 DNA reads TGTGCCAGTAGTCCGTCCCTCTCACAGGGGGCCGAAGAGCAGTACTTC.